This T cell receptor beta chain was sequenced in a study of T cells after yellow fever vaccination. One entry per CDR3 protein, called by TCRdb with MiXCR from the 5' RACE reads. The data show 600,000 to 750,000 distinct CDR3 sequences, with about 12% seen just once and 14% to 15% held by the top ten. Trimming took off 4 bases at V and 6 bases at J, with 13 bases between the two ends. From germline, CDR1 is SGHTA and CDR2 FQGNSA. This CDR3 has 14 residues. The V gene is TRBV7-2, the J gene TRBJ2-4; D tentatively fits TRBD1 or TRBD2 (5 bases each). The receptor's source is a man younger than 45 who received the YFV17D yellow fever vaccine. This material consisted of PBMCs, taken on the day of the yellow fever booster vaccination. The chain's CDR3 is CASSSGTESNIQYF. The CDR3 DNA reads TGTGCCAGCAGCTCCGGGACGGAATCAAACATTCAGTACTTC.